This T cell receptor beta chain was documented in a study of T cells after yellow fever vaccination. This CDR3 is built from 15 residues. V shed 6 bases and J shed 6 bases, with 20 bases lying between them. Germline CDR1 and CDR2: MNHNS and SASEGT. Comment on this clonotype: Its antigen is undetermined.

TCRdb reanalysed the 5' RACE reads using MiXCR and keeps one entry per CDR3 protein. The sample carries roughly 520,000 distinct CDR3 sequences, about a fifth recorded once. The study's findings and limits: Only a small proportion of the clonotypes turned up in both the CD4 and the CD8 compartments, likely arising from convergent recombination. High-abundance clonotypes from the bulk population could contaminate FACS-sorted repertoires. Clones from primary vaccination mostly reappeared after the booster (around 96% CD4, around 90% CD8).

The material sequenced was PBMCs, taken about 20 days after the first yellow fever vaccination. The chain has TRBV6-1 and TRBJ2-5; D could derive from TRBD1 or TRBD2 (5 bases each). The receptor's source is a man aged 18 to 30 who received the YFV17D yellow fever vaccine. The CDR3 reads CASSDQGARGKTQYF. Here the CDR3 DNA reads TGTGCCAGCAGCGACCAAGGGGCTCGAGGGAAGACCCAGTACTTC.